These 2 T cell receptor beta chains share one sample of origin, sequenced in a study of beta chain features in type 1 diabetes. Study-level points and caveats: Among all four CD4+ subsets, Type 1 diabetes patients had TCRB CDR3s that were moderately but significantly shorter.

Expressed TCRB transcripts were sequenced, since all the RNA that had been isolated was reverse transcribed. Produced via immunoSEQ multiplex PCR; TCRdb's table is partial and in-frame only. The sample includes around 650,000 clones, around 12% of them seen just once. Which antigens these TCRs recognize remains unknown. Sample: naive CD4+ T cells from blood. All receptors come from a young man with type 1 diabetes.

The chain recombines TRBV5-8 with TRBJ2-6; D gene uncertain. The CDR3 runs 14 residues. Trimming removed 3 bases at V and 2 bases at J, with 6 bases between. The germline gives CDR1 SGHTS, CDR2 YDEGEE. The CDR3 region has the DNA TGTGCCAGCAGCTCGACCCCTGGGGCCAACGTCCTGACTTTC. It encodes CASSSTPGANVLTF. Complete variable domain (other parts from reference TRBV5-8 and TRBJ2-6): EAGVTQSPTHLIKTRGQQATLRCSPISGHTSVYWYQQALGLGLQFLLWYDEGEERNRGNFPPRFSGRQFPNYSSELNVNALELEDSALYLCASSSTPGANVLTFGAGSRLTVL.

This clone has only a few counts. V and J are TRBV5-6 and TRBJ2-7, with 7 bases matching TRBD1. With V trimmed by 4 bases and J by 3 bases, 10 bases remained unmatched. CDR3 size: 15 residues. Germline V gene data show CDR1 as SGHDT and CDR2 as YYEEEE. This CDR3 reads CASSVRKGGSYEQYF. The DNA for the CDR3 is TGTGCCAGCAGCGTACGGAAAGGGGGCAGCTACGAGCAGTACTTC. Full variable domain (remainder filled in from reference TRBV5-6 and TRBJ2-7): DAGVTQSPTHLIKTRGQQVTLRCSPKSGHDTVSWYQQALGQGPQFIFQYYEEEERQRGNFPDRFSGHQFPNYSSELNVNALLLGDSALYLCASSVRKGGSYEQYFGPGTRLTVT.